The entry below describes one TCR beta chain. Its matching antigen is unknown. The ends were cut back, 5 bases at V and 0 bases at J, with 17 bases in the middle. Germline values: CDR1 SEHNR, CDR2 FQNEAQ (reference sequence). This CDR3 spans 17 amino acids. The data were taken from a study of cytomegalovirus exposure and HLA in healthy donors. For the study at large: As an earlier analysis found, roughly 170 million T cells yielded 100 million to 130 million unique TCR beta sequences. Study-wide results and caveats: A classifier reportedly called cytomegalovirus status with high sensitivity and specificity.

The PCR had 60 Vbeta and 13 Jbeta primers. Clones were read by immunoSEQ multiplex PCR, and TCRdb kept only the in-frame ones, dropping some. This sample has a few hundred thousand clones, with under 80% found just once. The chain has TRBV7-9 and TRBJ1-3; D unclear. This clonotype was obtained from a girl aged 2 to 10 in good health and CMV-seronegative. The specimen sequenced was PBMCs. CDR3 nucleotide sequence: TGTGCCAGCAGCCGTGGGCAGATCAGCAACTCTGGAAACACCATATATTTT. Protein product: CASSRGQISNSGNTIYF.